These 14 T cell receptor beta chains originate from one sample sequenced in a study of CXCR3-negative and CXCR3-positive naive CD8 T cells (dated by TCRdb to the late 2010s). Sequencing was carried out with a NextSeq 550. The Human TCR Profiling Kit (MiLaboratory) was used to make UMI-labeled 5' RACE TRB cDNA libraries. Once TCRdb had reprocessed the reads, it stored one entry per CDR3 protein sequence and supplied no DNA. The sample's table covers tens of thousands of distinct CDR3 sequences. The ten largest account for under 10% of the sample. The specimen sequenced was memory CD8+ T cells from blood. The sample's cell subset or site label, in plain terms: conventional CD8+ memory T cells (TMEM), sorted as controls. These receptors came from a human donor in good health. Some clones in this sample may be carry-over from other donors' samples.

The chain is built from TRBV29-1 and TRBJ2-1; as DNA is missing, the TRBD1 call by TCRdb cannot be tested. The CDR3 sequence is 15 residues long. Germline V CDR1 and CDR2: SQVTM, ANQGSEA. This CDR3 reads CSVEPQDRVGAEQFF.

The gene calls are TRBV28 and TRBJ2-7. The CDR3 is made up of 12 amino acids. Per the germline V gene, CDR1 is MDHEN and CDR2 is SYDVKM. The CDR3 sequence is CASSGESYEQYF.

The chain recombines TRBV19 with TRBJ2-7; TCRdb's D call, TRBD1, is unchecked because there is no DNA. This CDR3 contains 15 residues. In germline, CDR1 is LNHDA, CDR2 SQIVND (reference sequence). CDR3 in amino acids: CASSMGQGYAYEQYF.

The chain uses TRBV7-9 and TRBJ2-2; absent DNA, TCRdb's TRBD2 call cannot be checked. CDR1 is SEHNR and CDR2 is FQNEAQ in the germline V gene (reference sequence). The CDR3 runs 16 residues. The CDR3 loop is CASSPQMGRQTGELFF.

The rearrangement joins TRBV21-1 to TRBJ2-5; checking the TCRdb D call of TRBD2 is not possible without DNA. TRBV21-1 is tagged as a pseudogene. The CDR3 is 16 residues long. CDR3 residues: CASSKVLAEPQETQYF.

V and J are TRBV28 and TRBJ2-1; lacking DNA, the TRBD2 call made by TCRdb goes unchecked. Germline assignment: CDR1 MDHEN and CDR2 SYDVKM. The CDR3 runs 15 residues. The CDR3 sequence: CASSLEAFSYNEQFF.

The rearrangement joins TRBV7-9 to TRBJ2-7; TCRdb designates TRBD2, a call that cannot be tested without DNA. CDR3 length: 16 amino acids. CDR1 and CDR2 (germline): SEHNR, FQNEAQ (reference sequence). The CDR3 protein is CASSLGLAEISYEQYF. Drawing the rest from reference TRBV7-9 and TRBJ2-7, the complete variable domain is DTGVSQNPRHKITKRGQNVTFRCDPISEHNRLYWYRQTLGQGPEFLTYFQNEAQLEKSRLLSDRFSAERPKGSFSTLEIQRTEQGDSAMYLCASSLGLAEISYEQYFGPGTRLTVT.

The J gene is TRBJ1-1, the V gene TRBV5-6. This CDR3 has 12 residues. Looked up from germline, CDR1 is SGHDT and CDR2 is YYEEEE. The CDR3 here is CASSVGLTEAFF.

V and J are TRBV5-1 and TRBJ1-4. The germline V gene has CDR1 SGHRS and CDR2 YFSETQ. The CDR3 has 13 residues. CDR3 sequence reads: CASRPLTNEKLFF.

The chain employs TRBV5-5 and TRBJ2-1. The CDR3 is made up of 13 amino acids. Germline V gene lookup returns CDR1 SGHKS and CDR2 YYEKEE (reference sequence). CDR3 amino acids: CASSLSTHNEQFF.

The rearrangement uses TRBV29-1 and TRBJ2-1; the D call of TRBD2 rests on TCRdb alone, since no DNA is present to check it. The CDR3 contains 13 residues. Germline assignment: CDR1 SQVTM and CDR2 ANQGSEA. CDR3 protein: CSVKTSGRHEQFF.

The chain's CDR3 is CASSLGPPRREYEQYF. The chain uses TRBV7-2 and TRBJ2-7; the D call from TCRdb, TRBD2, cannot be confirmed without DNA. Germline-derived CDR1 and CDR2 are SGHTA and FQGNSA. CDR3 length equals 16 residues.

The chain has TRBV7-8 and TRBJ2-7; TCRdb's D gene call, TRBD1, goes unchecked for lack of DNA. The CDR3 length is 14 residues. Germline lookup yields CDR1 SGHVS and CDR2 FQNEAQ. The CDR3 region is CASSPETRIDEQYF. Combining the CDR3 with reference TRBV7-8 and TRBJ2-7 gives the whole variable domain GAGVSQSPRYKVAKRGQDVALRCDPISGHVSLFWYQQALGQGPEFLTYFQNEAQLDKSGLPSDRFFAERPEGSVSTLKIQRTQQEDSAVYLCASSPETRIDEQYFGPGTRLTVT.

This chain links TRBV15 with TRBJ2-2; the D call from TCRdb, TRBD1, cannot be confirmed without DNA. Germline CDR1 reads LNHNV; CDR2 reads YYDKDF (reference sequence). This CDR3 comprises 17 residues. The CDR3 here is CATSGRAVDRGTGELFF.